This TCR beta chain was recovered during a study of siplizumab effects on memory and regulatory T cells. Study-wide results and limits: Naive T cells appeared more diverse than memory cells and seemed to be major alloresponse contributors. The average Treg-derived proportion among mappable alloreactive CD4+ clones was 65% to 80% with siplizumab versus about 28% in controls.

The data were produced by immunoSEQ multiplex PCR, yet TCRdb's version contains in-frame clones alone and is incomplete. The data show 75,000 to 100,000 clones, 85% to 95% seen once. Turning to this clone: What it recognizes is unknown.

The TCR originated in a human donor in good health. Sequencing was performed on non-Treg CD4+ T cells sorted from blood.

CDR3 region: CASSQVGPQQETQYF. The CDR3 DNA is TGCGCCAGCAGCCAAGTGGGACCTCAGCAAGAGACCCAGTACTTC. The chain couples TRBV4-1 to TRBJ2-5; TRBD1 or TRBD2 may be the D gene (5 bases each). CDR3 length: 15 amino acids. The germline CDR1 and CDR2 sequences are MGHRA and YSYEKL. Trimming pared 1 base from V and 2 bases from J, leaving 11 bases between.